This record covers a single T cell receptor (beta chain). Its specificity is not known. Profiled with immunoSEQ multiplex PCR; TCRdb holds only in-frame clones, not every one. The sample comprises approximately 68,000 clones, around 88% of which are singletons, and 0.86% rests with the top ten. This entry belongs to a study of OX40 agonist ivuxolimab in advanced cancers. Study-level background: Of mixed ages from 23 to 79 and averaging about 56 years, the group was around 78% male.

CDR1 and CDR2 from the germline V gene are SGHDT and YYEEEE. The CDR3 length is 13 residues. V lost 2 bases and J 4 bases, leaving 9 bases between the germline ends. The study's findings and limits: CD8+ T cells were the subset that, on average, had more expanded clones than CD4+. At 0.1 to 3.0 mg/kg and by week 6, clonal expansion occurred in CD4+ and CD8+ blood T cells.

The chain uses TRBV5-6 and TRBJ1-1, with a tentative D call TRBD1 (5 bases). This material consisted of CD4+ or CD8+ T cells sorted from blood, taken in a trial of the OX40 agonist ivuxolimab. The sequence was obtained from an adult with an advanced solid tumor such as melanoma, head and neck, liver or kidney cancer. The CDR3 sequence: CASSFGARTEAFF. CDR3 in DNA: TGTGCCAGCAGCTTTGGGGCGCGCACTGAAGCTTTCTTT.